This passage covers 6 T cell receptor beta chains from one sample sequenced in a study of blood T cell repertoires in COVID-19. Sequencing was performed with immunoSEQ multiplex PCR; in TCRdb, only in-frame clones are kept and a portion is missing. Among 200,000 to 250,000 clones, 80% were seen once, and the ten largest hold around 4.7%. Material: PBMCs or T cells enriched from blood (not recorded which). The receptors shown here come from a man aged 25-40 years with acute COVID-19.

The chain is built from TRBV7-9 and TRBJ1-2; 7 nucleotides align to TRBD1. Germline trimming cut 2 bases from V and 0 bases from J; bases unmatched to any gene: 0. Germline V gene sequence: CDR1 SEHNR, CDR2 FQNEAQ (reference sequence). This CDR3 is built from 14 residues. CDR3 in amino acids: CASSLQGANYGYTF. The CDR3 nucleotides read TGTGCCAGCAGCTTACAGGGGGCTAACTATGGCTACACCTTC.

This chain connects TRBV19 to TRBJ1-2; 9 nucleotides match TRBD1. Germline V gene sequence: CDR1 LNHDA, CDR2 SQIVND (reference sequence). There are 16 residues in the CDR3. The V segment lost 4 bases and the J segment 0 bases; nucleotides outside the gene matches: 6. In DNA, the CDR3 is TGTGCCAGTAGTAGGACAGGGGATTCTCCTAACTATGGCTACACCTTC. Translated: CASSRTGDSPNYGYTF.

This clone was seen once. The CDR3 region has the DNA TGTGCCAGCAGTGATGAGGTTTTCTCCTACGAGCAGTACTTC. Translation: CASSDEVFSYEQYF. The V gene is TRBV6-1, the J gene TRBJ2-7, with no clear D. Germline-derived CDR1 and CDR2 are MNHNS and SASEGT. This CDR3 is 14 amino acids long. V lost 3 bases to trimming and J lost 0 bases, with 9 bases between them.

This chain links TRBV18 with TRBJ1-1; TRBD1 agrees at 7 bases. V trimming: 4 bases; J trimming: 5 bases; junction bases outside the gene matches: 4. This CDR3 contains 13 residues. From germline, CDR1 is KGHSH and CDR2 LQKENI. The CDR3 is CASSHDRVTEAFF. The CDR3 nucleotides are TGTGCCAGCTCACACGACAGGGTAACTGAAGCTTTCTTT.

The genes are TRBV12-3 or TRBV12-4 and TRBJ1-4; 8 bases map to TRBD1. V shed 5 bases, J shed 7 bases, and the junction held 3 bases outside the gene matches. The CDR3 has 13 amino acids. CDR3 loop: CASSVTGGEKLFF. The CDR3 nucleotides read TGTGCCAGCAGTGTTACAGGGGGTGAAAAACTGTTTTTT.

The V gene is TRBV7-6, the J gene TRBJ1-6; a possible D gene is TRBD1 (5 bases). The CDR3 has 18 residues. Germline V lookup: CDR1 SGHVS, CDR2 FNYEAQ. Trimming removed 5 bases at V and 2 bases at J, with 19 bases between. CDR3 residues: CASSTDAGRGAYNSPLHF. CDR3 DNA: TGTGCCAGCAGCACTGACGCAGGGCGAGGCGCCTATAATTCACCCCTCCACTTT.